Below, 30 T cell receptor beta chains from the same sample are listed, as sequenced in a study of T cell responses to AZD1222 COVID-19 vaccine. Clones were sequenced by immunoSEQ multiplex PCR, and TCRdb holds only the in-frame ones, with some missing. The sample records about 85,000 clones, around 93% being singletons. The sample here was peripheral blood, taken 28 days after the second AZD1222 dose. The receptor set was obtained from an adult who received the AZD1222 COVID-19 vaccine.

The chain joins TRBV7-8 to TRBJ2-1; weak D call: TRBD2 (6 bases). The CDR3 sequence is 15 residues long. The germline V and J ends were trimmed by 1 base and 10 bases, with 17 bases remaining between them. Germline V gives CDR1 SGHVS, CDR2 FQNEAQ. In nucleotides, the CDR3 is TGTGCCAGCAGCTTAGATGGCCTAGCGCCGGGGGAGCAGTTCTTC. As protein: CASSLDGLAPGEQFF.

This chain links TRBV5-1 with TRBJ2-7; D uncertain. CDR3 length equals 14 residues. The germline CDR1 and CDR2 sequences are SGHRS and YFSETQ. Trimming removed 0 bases from V and 1 base from J, with 8 bases in between. CDR3: CASSLATDSYEQYF. The CDR3 DNA sequence: TGCGCCAGCAGCTTGGCTACGGATTCCTACGAGCAGTACTTC.

V gene TRBV7-8 combines with J gene TRBJ2-7, with 7 bases that match TRBD2. CDR1 is SGHVS, CDR2 FQNEAQ, per germline. CDR3 length: 12 amino acids. V was pared by 5 bases and J by 6 bases, with 4 bases of the junction left unmatched. The CDR3 nucleotides are TGTGCCAGCAGCCGGACTAGTTCCGAGCAGTACTTC. It specifies CASSRTSSEQYF.

The genes are TRBV6-1 and TRBJ1-1, with D unresolved. The ends were cut back, 2 bases at V and 0 bases at J, with 13 bases in the middle. CDR3 length: 16 residues. In germline, CDR1 is MNHNS, CDR2 SASEGT. CDR3 in amino acids: CASSESSGRMNTEAFF. The CDR3 coding sequence is TGTGCCAGCAGTGAAAGCAGCGGACGGATGAACACTGAAGCTTTCTTT.

The V call is TRBV10-3, the J call TRBJ1-6, with D perhaps matching TRBD1 (5 bases). Deletions cut 4 bases from V and 10 bases from J, with 11 bases between. This CDR3 has 13 amino acids. The germline V gene encodes CDR1 ENHRY and CDR2 SYGVKD. For the CDR3, the DNA is TGTGCCATCAGTGGGGCGGGGGAATCACCCCTCCACTTT. Its protein is CAISGAGESPLHF.

This CDR3 is CASSTRTGGNSPLHF. For the CDR3, the DNA is TGTGCCAGTAGTACCCGGACAGGGGGAAATTCACCCCTCCACTTT. This chain uses TRBV19 with TRBJ1-6; TRBD1 matches 10 bases. This CDR3 spans 15 amino acids. V lost 4 bases, J lost 7 bases, and 4 bases stayed unmatched. Germline V gives CDR1 LNHDA, CDR2 SQIVND (reference sequence).

This clone was seen more than once but under ten times. The chain couples TRBV21-1 to TRBJ1-3; TRBD1, the D gene given by the table, was not confirmed from the DNA. TRBV21-1 is designated a pseudogene. CDR3 length equals 16 residues. CDR3 sequence reads: CASSGHRGVFRNTIYF. The CDR3 coding sequence is TGTGCCAGCAGCGGGCACAGGGGGGTCTTTAGAAACACCATATATTTT.

Details on this clone: Additional DNA sequences in this sample encode the identical CDR3. This sequence joins TRBV19 and TRBJ2-7; 7 bases are a match to TRBD1. This CDR3 spans 12 amino acids. J gave up 2 bases and V 6 bases, and 1 base lay outside the gene matches. Germline values: CDR1 LNHDA, CDR2 SQIVND (reference sequence). The CDR3 loop is CASSGQAYEQYF. CDR3 coding DNA: TGTGCCAGTAGCGGACAGGCCTACGAGCAGTACTTC.

The chain joins TRBV7-8 to TRBJ2-1, with 7 positions matching TRBD2. Germline V gene data show CDR1 as SGHVS and CDR2 as FQNEAQ. There are 15 residues in the CDR3. J gave up 8 bases and V 2 bases, and 9 bases lay outside the gene matches. The DNA for the CDR3 is TGTGCCAGCAGCTTAAGCGGGGCCCCTTTTGATGAGCAGTTCTTC. It translates to CASSLSGAPFDEQFF.

The chain is built from TRBV23-1 and TRBJ2-7; 9 bases align to TRBD1. TRBV23-1 is an ORF, with its function uncertain. The trim removed 6 bases at V and 5 bases at J, leaving 11 bases unmatched. CDR3 length: 15 residues. CDR3 protein: CASRPGTGNIHEQYF. The CDR3 DNA reads as TGCGCCAGCAGACCTGGGACAGGGAACATCCACGAGCAGTACTTC.

V is TRBV6-5 and J is TRBJ1-3, with 7 positions matching TRBD1. The V gene end was trimmed by 6 bases and the J gene end by 2 bases; junction bases not matched to a gene: 7. The CDR3 runs to 15 residues. In germline, CDR1 is MNHEY, CDR2 SVGAGI. This chain's CDR3 is CASRADRAPGNTIYF. The CDR3 DNA is TGTGCCAGCAGGGCAGACAGGGCTCCTGGAAACACCATATATTTT.

The rearrangement links TRBV28 to TRBJ1-2; TRBD1 aligns across 7 bases. With V trimmed by 5 bases and J by 7 bases, 4 bases remained unmatched. This CDR3 spans 12 amino acids. Germline values: CDR1 MDHEN, CDR2 SYDVKM. The CDR3 protein is CASSPTGFGYTF. The CDR3 bases are TGTGCCAGCAGTCCGACAGGGTTTGGCTACACCTTC.

The chain combines TRBV19 with TRBJ1-5, with 7 bases identical to TRBD1. This CDR3 comprises 15 residues. The junction had 10 bases not matched to a gene; V was cut back by 7 bases and J by 4 bases. Per germline, CDR1 LNHDA and CDR2 SQIVND (reference sequence). CDR3 sequence (DNA): TGTGCCAGTACCCATCAGGTGGGACAGAATCAGCCCCAGCATTTT. Amino acids: CASTHQVGQNQPQHF.

The chain links TRBV2 to TRBJ2-1; tentative D call: TRBD2 (6 bases). CDR3 length equals 14 residues. Trimming stripped 6 bases from V and 4 bases from J, with 13 bases between. The germline V gene encodes CDR1 SNHLY and CDR2 FYNNEI. In nucleotides, the CDR3 is TGTGCCAGCAGGGCTGGGGGGTCTTACAATGAGCAGTTCTTC. Encoded protein: CASRAGGSYNEQFF.

This sequence joins TRBV11-2 and TRBJ1-2; TRBD1 might be the D (5 bases). This CDR3 spans 15 amino acids. Deletions cut 5 bases from V and 3 bases from J, with 16 bases between. Germline CDR1 is SGHAT and CDR2 is FQNNGV. CDR3 in DNA: TGTGCCAGCAGCCCCAACGGCAGGGTATACTATGGCTACACCTTC. Translating gives CASSPNGRVYYGYTF.

The chain employs TRBV6-5 and TRBJ2-7; 7 nucleotides line up with TRBD1. The CDR3 length is 15 residues. The V segment lost 5 bases and the J segment 2 bases; nucleotides outside the gene matches: 9. Germline values: CDR1 MNHEY, CDR2 SVGAGI. CDR3 sequence: CASSPGTAPTYEQYF. The CDR3 nucleotides read TGTGCCAGCAGTCCCGGGACAGCCCCCACCTACGAGCAGTACTTC.

This clone was seen only once. The chain employs TRBV6-5 and TRBJ1-4; D might be TRBD1 (5 bases). The germline V gene has CDR1 MNHEY and CDR2 SVGAGI. There are 13 residues in the CDR3. Trimming removed 6 bases from V and 8 bases from J, with 13 bases in between. The CDR3 nucleotides are TGTGCCAGCAGGCCGGGGACCTACGAAAAACTGTTTTTT. Protein: CASRPGTYEKLFF.

V is TRBV30 and J is TRBJ1-5, with a weak D call TRBD1 (5 bases). Germline CDR1 and CDR2: GTSNPN and SVGIG (reference sequence). This CDR3 has 13 residues. Between the trimmed V and J ends, which lost 3 bases and 4 bases, there was a span of 10 bases. The CDR3 sequence: CAWSPRQNQPQHF. The CDR3 coding sequence is TGTGCCTGGAGCCCCCGACAGAATCAGCCCCAGCATTTT. The variable domain in full, completed from reference TRBV30 and TRBJ1-5, reads SQTIHQWPATLVQPVGSPLSLECTVEGTSNPNLYWYRQAAGRGLQLLFYSVGIGQISSEVPQNLSASRPQDRQFILSSKKLLLSDSGFYLCAWSPRQNQPQHFGDGTRLSIL.

The rearrangement links TRBV3-1 (or the pseudogene TRBV3-2) to TRBJ2-1; 9 nucleotides agree with TRBD1. The CDR3 extends over 16 amino acids. Trimming cost V 0 bases and J 9 bases; bases outside gene matches: 9. Germline V gene sequence: CDR1 LGHDT, CDR2 YNNKEL (reference sequence). The CDR3 DNA reads as TGTGCCAGCAGCCAAGAACCGGGACAGGGCGGCCGTGAGCAGTTCTTC. The encoded protein is CASSQEPGQGGREQFF.

The chain has TRBV10-3 and TRBJ1-5; tentatively, D is TRBD1 (5 bases). The germline V gene has CDR1 ENHRY and CDR2 SYGVKD. V lost 3 bases to trimming and J lost 2 bases, with 17 bases between them. This CDR3 comprises 17 residues. The CDR3 loop is CAISDTATRGGNQPQHF. CDR3 DNA sequence: TGTGCCATCAGTGATACGGCCACCCGGGGGGGCAATCAGCCCCAGCATTTT.

The CDR3 here is CAISESGSRGWPGYEQYF. CDR3 coding DNA: TGTGCCATCAGTGAGTCAGGGTCGCGGGGCTGGCCGGGATACGAGCAGTACTTC. The rearrangement links TRBV10-3 to TRBJ2-7, with D perhaps TRBD2 (6 bases). The CDR3 spans 18 residues. CDR1 and CDR2 (germline): ENHRY, SYGVKD. Trimming stripped 0 bases from V and 4 bases from J, with 22 bases between.

V and J are TRBV28 and TRBJ2-7; TRBD1 is a possible D gene (5 bases). Germline V lookup: CDR1 MDHEN, CDR2 SYDVKM. Trimming took 7 bases from V and 3 from J, leaving 19 bases between them. The length of the CDR3 is 15 residues. This CDR3 reads CASTTWGGALYEQYF. CDR3 sequence (DNA): TGTGCCAGCACCACCTGGGGCGGAGCCCTCTACGAGCAGTACTTC.

This clone appeared a single time. The chain joins TRBV5-6 to TRBJ2-1; D is undetermined. The CDR3 has 16 amino acids. The germline V and J ends were trimmed by 4 bases and 4 bases, with 18 bases remaining between them. Germline lookup yields CDR1 SGHDT and CDR2 YYEEEE. Written as DNA, the CDR3 is TGTGCCAGCAGCGGACCGGGTCGGGCATATTACAATGAGCAGTTCTTC. Its protein product is CASSGPGRAYYNEQFF. The full variable domain, its missing parts supplied by reference TRBV5-6 and TRBJ2-1, is DAGVTQSPTHLIKTRGQQVTLRCSPKSGHDTVSWYQQALGQGPQFIFQYYEEEERQRGNFPDRFSGHQFPNYSSELNVNALLLGDSALYLCASSGPGRAYYNEQFFGPGTRLTVL.

V usage is TRBV19 and J usage is TRBJ2-5; perhaps TRBD1 as D (5 bases). CDR3 length: 13 amino acids. Germline V gives CDR1 LNHDA, CDR2 SQIVND (reference sequence). Trimming removed 7 bases at V and 0 bases at J, with 9 bases between. The CDR3 is CASKVDNQETQYF. CDR3 coding DNA: TGTGCCAGTAAGGTGGACAACCAAGAGACCCAGTACTTC.

The V gene is TRBV7-2, the J gene TRBJ2-2; 9 bases map to TRBD2. The CDR3 extends over 17 amino acids. Germline trimming cut 10 bases from V and 4 bases from J; bases unmatched to any gene: 16. Per germline, CDR1 SGHTA and CDR2 FQGNSA. The CDR3 DNA reads TGTGCCACCCAACAGTGGGGTGGTAGCGGGAGCACCGGGGAGCTGTTTTTT. As protein: CATQQWGGSGSTGELFF.

The rearrangement uses TRBV14 and TRBJ1-2; 10 bases are shared with TRBD1. J gave up 8 bases and V 2 bases, and 5 bases lay outside the gene matches. There are 14 residues in the CDR3. The germline V gene encodes CDR1 SGHDN and CDR2 FVKESK. CDR3 region: CASSQLTGGRGYTF. The CDR3 nucleotides read TGTGCCAGCAGCCAACTGACAGGGGGCAGGGGCTACACCTTC.

The rearrangement links TRBV29-1 to TRBJ2-5; TRBD2 might be the D (6 bases). The CDR3 totals 13 residues. Trimming removed 7 bases from V and 1 base from J, with 13 bases in between. Germline CDR1 and CDR2: SQVTM and ANQGSEA. CDR3 sequence: CSGRWGVQETQYF. In DNA form, the CDR3 reads TGCAGCGGGCGGTGGGGGGTCCAAGAGACCCAGTACTTC.

CDR3 region: CASSRDAGNTEAFF. The CDR3 DNA reads as TGTGCCAGCAGTCGCGACGCGGGGAACACTGAAGCTTTCTTT. V and J are TRBV27 and TRBJ1-1; D gene uncertain. The CDR3 is 14 residues long. From germline, CDR1 is MNHEY and CDR2 SMNVEV (reference sequence). The V end was cut by 5 bases, the J end by 1 base, with 11 bases between.

The genes are TRBV29-1 and TRBJ2-1; a possible D gene is TRBD2 (6 bases). V lost 5 bases and J lost 0, with 14 bases in between. The CDR3 is 15 amino acids. In germline, CDR1 is SQVTM, CDR2 ANQGSEA. CDR3: CSVLGEDLSYNEQFF. The CDR3 nucleotides read TGCAGCGTTTTGGGGGAGGACCTCTCCTACAATGAGCAGTTCTTC.

This rearrangement joins TRBV5-1 to TRBJ2-7, with 8 bases aligning to TRBD2. The germline V gene has CDR1 SGHRS and CDR2 YFSETQ. V gave up 3 bases and J gave up 4 bases; unmatched junction bases: 9. The CDR3 has 15 amino acids. The CDR3 nucleotides read TGCGCCAGCAGCTCGGGCCCGGGACTAGATTACGAGCAGTACTTC. This codes for CASSSGPGLDYEQYF.